A single sample gave rise to the 29 T cell receptor beta chains below, sequenced in a study of blood T cell repertoires in COVID-19. Data came from immunoSEQ multiplex PCR; TCRdb stores just in-frame clones and leaves some out. The table lists about 150,000 clones, roughly 90% of them singletons, with 3.5% to 5% in the top ten. Source material: peripheral blood. Receptor source: a woman in her fifties or sixties with active or convalescent COVID-19.

J is TRBJ1-4 and V is TRBV4-1, with a possible D match to TRBD1 (5 bases). Trimming shortened V by 8 bases and J by 10 bases, and 14 bases separated the two germline ends. Germline assignment: CDR1 MGHRA and CDR2 YSYEKL. This CDR3 contains 12 residues. CDR3 coding DNA: TGCGCCAGCCAACCCCTCGGGGGAAAACTGTTTTTT. As protein: CASQPLGGKLFF.

This clone was seen only once. Lacking the conserved final phenylalanine or tryptophan, this CDR3 likely reflects a read error. The DNA is omitted, as the CDR3 cannot be located on it reliably, and the CDR3 follows TCRdb's listing. The chain uses TRBV2 and TRBJ1-5. The CDR3 has 11 residues if both end residues are counted. In germline, CDR1 is SNHLY, CDR2 FYNNEI. CDR3 sequence reads: CASSYRDSPVL.

The V gene is TRBV7-8, the J gene TRBJ1-5; 9 positions match TRBD1. Germline CDR1 SGHVS, CDR2 FQNEAQ. After removal of 4 bases from V and 0 bases from J, the junction contained 10 bases not matched to a gene. The CDR3 sequence is 18 residues long. The CDR3 protein is CASSSFKPGQGSNQPQHF. As DNA, the CDR3 is TGTGCCAGCAGCTCCTTCAAACCGGGACAGGGTAGCAATCAGCCCCAGCATTTT.

This clone has only one observation. The V gene is TRBV6-2 or TRBV6-3, the J gene TRBJ1-3; D may be TRBD1 (6 bases). Germline assignment: CDR1 MNHEY and CDR2 SVGEGT. The V gene lost 4 bases and the J gene lost 0 bases, with 10 bases spanning the gap. The CDR3 sequence is 15 residues long. CDR3 sequence (DNA): TGTGCCAGCAGTTTGGACAGCTCCTCTGGAAACACCATATATTTT. Amino acids: CASSLDSSSGNTIYF.

The gene calls are TRBV9 and TRBJ2-7; 7 nucleotides match TRBD2. In germline, CDR1 is SGDLS, CDR2 YYNGEE. The trim removed 1 base at V and 1 base at J, leaving 2 bases unmatched. This CDR3 contains 14 residues. CDR3 amino acids: CASSVSGESYEQYF. CDR3 in DNA: TGTGCCAGCAGCGTAAGCGGGGAGTCCTACGAGCAGTACTTC.

CDR3 loop: CSVEDHRGRGYTF. The CDR3 nucleotides are TGCAGCGTTGAAGATCACAGGGGGCGAGGCTACACCTTC. This rearrangement joins TRBV29-1 to TRBJ1-2; the match to TRBD1 covers 9 bases. This CDR3 region has 13 residues. The V gene end was trimmed by 0 bases and the J gene end by 8 bases; junction bases not matched to a gene: 4. Germline assignment: CDR1 SQVTM and CDR2 ANQGSEA. The whole variable domain, filled in from reference TRBV29-1 and TRBJ1-2, reads SAVISQKPSRDICQRGTSLTIQCQVDSQVTMMFWYRQQPGQSLTLIATANQGSEATYESGFVIDKFPISRPNLTFSTLTVSNMSPEDSSIYLCSVEDHRGRGYTFGSGTRLTVV.

The chain joins TRBV7-2 to TRBJ2-7, with 7 bases aligning to TRBD1. Germline loops: CDR1 SGHTA, CDR2 FQGNSA. This CDR3 spans 12 amino acids. V shed 5 bases and J 6 bases; nucleotides not matched to a gene: 4. In DNA form, the CDR3 reads TGTGCCAGCAGCGCTCACAGGGGCGAGCAGTACTTC. Its protein product is CASSAHRGEQYF.

The V call is TRBV30, the J call TRBJ2-7; D gene uncertain. V was pared by 5 bases and J by 0 bases, with 8 bases between. CDR1 and CDR2 from the germline V gene are GTSNPN and SVGIG (reference sequence). The CDR3 totals 12 residues. The CDR3 protein is CAWSDYSYEQYF. The DNA for the CDR3 is TGTGCCTGGTCAGATTACTCCTACGAGCAGTACTTC.

This clone was observed a handful of times. The chain employs TRBV7-9 and TRBJ2-7, with D possibly being TRBD1 (7 bases). Germline V gives CDR1 SEHNR, CDR2 FQNEAQ (reference sequence). The length of the CDR3 is 16 residues. The V end was cut by 5 bases, the J end by 0 bases, with 17 bases between. The CDR3 sequence is CASSLVSGGLSYEQYF. CDR3 DNA sequence: TGTGCCAGCAGCCTGGTCTCAGGGGGACTCTCCTACGAGCAGTACTTC. Full variable domain (rest looked up from reference TRBV7-9 and TRBJ2-7): DTGVSQNPRHKITKRGQNVTFRCDPISEHNRLYWYRQTLGQGPEFLTYFQNEAQLEKSRLLSDRFSAERPKGSFSTLEIQRTEQGDSAMYLCASSLVSGGLSYEQYFGPGTRLTVT.

V is TRBV18 and J is TRBJ2-5, with a tentative D call TRBD1 (5 bases). The CDR3 consists of 12 residues. The V and J ends lost 2 bases and 7 bases respectively, with 8 bases between them. Germline loops: CDR1 KGHSH, CDR2 LQKENI. The chain's CDR3 is CASSPSQGTQYF. CDR3 coding DNA: TGTGCCAGCTCACCATCCCAGGGGACCCAGTACTTC.

The CDR3 DNA reads TGTGCCAGCAGCCCGGGACTAGCGGGGGGGAACATTCAGTACTTC. This codes for CASSPGLAGGNIQYF. The chain employs TRBV5-4 and TRBJ2-4; 16 nucleotides agree with TRBD2. Unmatched junction bases numbered 2, after V lost 4 bases and J lost 7 bases. Germline loops: CDR1 SGHNT, CDR2 YYREEE (reference sequence). The CDR3 is 15 amino acids.

In this sample, this clone turned up a few times. V and J are TRBV4-3 and TRBJ2-7; D is possibly TRBD1 (6 bases). Between the trimmed V and J ends, which lost 0 bases and 4 bases, there was a span of 13 bases. The CDR3 sequence is 15 residues long. Germline V gene data show CDR1 as LGHNA and CDR2 as YSLEER. The CDR3 region is CASSQENRVTYEQYF. Here the CDR3 DNA reads TGCGCCAGCAGCCAAGAGAACAGGGTTACGTACGAGCAGTACTTC.

This clone was detected once. This chain links TRBV6-5 with TRBJ1-4; TRBD1 might be the D (6 bases). This CDR3 comprises 14 residues. Germline V CDR1 and CDR2: MNHEY, SVGAGI. Trimming took 7 bases from V and 2 from J, leaving 11 bases between them. The CDR3 DNA reads TGTGCCAGCAAGCAGGGGAGCACTAATGAAAAACTGTTTTTT. The encoded protein is CASKQGSTNEKLFF.

The V and J genes are TRBV15 and TRBJ2-7; the match to TRBD2 covers 8 bases. Germline V gives CDR1 LNHNV, CDR2 YYDKDF (reference sequence). CDR3 length equals 18 residues. V was clipped by 0 bases and J by 0 bases; unmatched bases: 10. CDR3 sequence: CATSRDYIGSGVSYEQYF. CDR3 nucleotide sequence: TGTGCCACCAGCAGAGATTACATTGGTAGCGGGGTCTCCTACGAGCAGTACTTC.

The chain combines TRBV11-1 with TRBJ2-1, with TRBD1 identical over 9 bases. Germline CDR1 SGHAT, CDR2 FQDESV (reference sequence). The CDR3 length is 13 residues. The V gene end was trimmed by 1 base and the J gene end by 12 bases; junction bases not matched to a gene: 4. The CDR3 here is CASSLGVGQGQFF. In nucleotides, the CDR3 is TGTGCCAGCAGCTTAGGTGTGGGACAGGGGCAGTTCTTC.

The genes are TRBV6-5 and TRBJ1-5, with 7 bases aligning to TRBD1. V was clipped by 5 bases and J by 4 bases; unmatched bases: 5. Germline CDR1 is MNHEY and CDR2 is SVGAGI. The CDR3 length is 14 residues. CDR3: CASSPGQSNQPQHF. Here the CDR3 DNA reads TGTGCCAGCAGTCCGGGACAGTCGAATCAGCCCCAGCATTTT.

The genes are TRBV7-2 and TRBJ1-3, with D unresolved. The germline gives CDR1 SGHTA, CDR2 FQGNSA. This CDR3 region has 14 residues. Trimming took 1 base from V and 4 from J, leaving 8 bases between them. The CDR3 reads CASSLDFSGNTIYF. As DNA, the CDR3 is TGTGCCAGCAGCTTAGACTTCTCCGGAAACACCATATATTTT.

The chain joins TRBV18 to TRBJ2-5, with 11 bases lining up with TRBD2. Germline lookup yields CDR1 KGHSH and CDR2 LQKENI. J gave up 2 bases and V 5 bases, and 7 bases lay outside the gene matches. The CDR3 runs 16 residues. CDR3 bases: TGTGCCAGCTCATCTGAACTAGCGGGGGAGCAAGAGACCCAGTACTTC. Its translation: CASSSELAGEQETQYF.

The CDR3 sequence: CARLQALGGYTF. CDR3 nucleotides: TGTGCCAGATTACAGGCGTTAGGGGGCTACACCTTC. The J gene is TRBJ1-2, the V gene TRBV24-1; D is perhaps TRBD1 (5 bases). This CDR3 has 12 residues. Trimming shortened V by 11 bases and J by 8 bases, and 17 bases separated the two germline ends. Germline V gene sequence: CDR1 KGHDR, CDR2 SFDVKD.

The J gene is TRBJ1-1, the V gene TRBV19, with 7 nucleotides matching TRBD1. The CDR3 totals 15 residues. Germline CDR1 and CDR2: LNHDA and SQIVND (reference sequence). J gave up 2 bases and V 5 bases, and 8 bases lay outside the gene matches. The CDR3 bases are TGTGCCAGTAGTGTCACAGGGGTTGGTAACACTGAAGCTTTCTTT. Translating gives CASSVTGVGNTEAFF.

V usage is TRBV5-4 and J usage is TRBJ2-5, with a tentative D call TRBD2 (6 bases). The V gene's germline CDR1 is SGHNT and CDR2 YYREEE (reference sequence). The germline V and J ends were trimmed by 4 bases and 7 bases, with 29 bases remaining between them. This CDR3 has 18 residues. The CDR3 DNA reads as TGTGCCAGCAGCCCCGGTCCTAGGACTATCCCCGATTTGGTGACCCAGTACTTC. Protein product: CASSPGPRTIPDLVTQYF.

The V call is TRBV4-3, the J call TRBJ2-3, with D unresolved. Trimming removed 0 bases from V and 3 bases from J, with 7 bases in between. Germline V gene data show CDR1 as LGHNA and CDR2 as YSLEER. The CDR3 extends over 14 amino acids. The CDR3 nucleotides read TGCGCCAGCAGCCAAGATGCCCTAACAGATACGCAGTATTTT. Its protein product is CASSQDALTDTQYF.

This sequence joins TRBV14 and TRBJ2-5; unclear D gene. Trimming stripped 5 bases from V and 5 bases from J, with 18 bases between. Germline V gene lookup returns CDR1 SGHDN and CDR2 FVKESK. The CDR3 covers 15 residues. DNA of the CDR3: TGTGCCAGCAGCGCTCTGACACTCCCCTGGGAGACCCAGTACTTC. Protein: CASSALTLPWETQYF.

This chain uses TRBV6-5 with TRBJ2-7; 14 bases match TRBD2. With V trimmed by 6 bases and J by 6 bases, 4 bases remained unmatched. This CDR3 is built from 14 residues. The germline CDR1 and CDR2 sequences are MNHEY and SVGAGI. The CDR3 DNA sequence: TGTGCCAGCAGCGGACTAGCGGGGGGCCGCGAGCAGTACTTC. This sequence encodes CASSGLAGGREQYF.

The chain links TRBV30 to TRBJ1-4, with D possibly TRBD1 on 6 matching bases. Trimming stripped 7 bases from V and 4 bases from J, with 10 bases between. The CDR3 is 12 residues long. Germline V gene data show CDR1 as GTSNPN and CDR2 as SVGIG (reference sequence). The CDR3 DNA reads as TGTGCCTTGGACAGATATAATGAAAAACTGTTTTTT. This sequence encodes CALDRYNEKLFF.

Here the CDR3 reads CASSEMGGEQETQYF. The CDR3 coding sequence is TGTGCCAGCAGCGAAATGGGGGGGGAACAAGAGACCCAGTACTTC. This sequence joins TRBV2 and TRBJ2-5; 7 bases are shared with TRBD2. The V gene's germline CDR1 is SNHLY and CDR2 FYNNEI. The CDR3 covers 15 residues. Germline trimming cut 6 bases from V and 2 bases from J; bases unmatched to any gene: 9. Complete variable domain (other parts from reference TRBV2 and TRBJ2-5): EPEVTQTPSHQVTQMGQEVILRCVPISNHLYFYWYRQILGQKVEFLVSFYNNEISEKSEIFDDQFSVERPDGSNFTLKIRSTKLEDSAMYFCASSEMGGEQETQYFGPGTRLLVL.

V and J are TRBV19 and TRBJ2-2; D is perhaps TRBD2 (6 bases). The CDR3 consists of 15 residues. The germline gives CDR1 LNHDA, CDR2 SQIVND (reference sequence). V was shortened by 5 bases and J by 5 bases, with 15 bases between the two germline ends. The CDR3: CASSQGQEGTGELFF. The CDR3 DNA follows: TGTGCCAGTAGTCAAGGGCAGGAGGGGACCGGGGAGCTGTTTTTT.

This sequence joins TRBV4-3 and TRBJ2-3; 8 nucleotides line up with TRBD2. From germline, CDR1 is LGHNA and CDR2 YSLEER. V gave up 4 bases and J gave up 4 bases; unmatched junction bases: 7. The CDR3 length is 15 residues. DNA for the CDR3: TGCGCCAGCAGCCTAACGGGGGGGCCGTCAGATACGCAGTATTTT. It codes for CASSLTGGPSDTQYF.

This chain uses TRBV6-2 or TRBV6-3 with TRBJ1-2; TRBD1 matches at 8 bases. Germline V lookup: CDR1 MNHEY, CDR2 SVGEGT. Trimming removed 2 bases from V and 4 bases from J; junction bases left unmatched: 3. This CDR3 has 14 amino acids. This CDR3 is CASSYGQGAYGYTF. The CDR3 region has the DNA TGTGCCAGCAGTTACGGGCAGGGGGCCTATGGCTACACCTTC.